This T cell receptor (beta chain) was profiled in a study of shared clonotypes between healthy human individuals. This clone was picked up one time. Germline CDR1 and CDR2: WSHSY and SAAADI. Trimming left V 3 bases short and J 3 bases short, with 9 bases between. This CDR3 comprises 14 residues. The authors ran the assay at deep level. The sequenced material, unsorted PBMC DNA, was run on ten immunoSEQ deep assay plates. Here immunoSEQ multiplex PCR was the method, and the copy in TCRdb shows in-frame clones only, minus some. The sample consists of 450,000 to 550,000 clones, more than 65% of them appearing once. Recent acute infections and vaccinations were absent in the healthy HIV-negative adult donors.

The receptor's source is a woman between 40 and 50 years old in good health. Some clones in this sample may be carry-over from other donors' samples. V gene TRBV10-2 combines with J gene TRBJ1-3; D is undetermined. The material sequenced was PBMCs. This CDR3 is CASSDSALGNTIYF. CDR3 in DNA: TGCGCCAGCAGTGATTCGGCACTTGGAAACACCATATATTTT.